This paragraph covers one T cell receptor beta chain sequence. The specificity of this receptor is unknown. Base qualities are not at hand, and no much larger clone is one base apart. The CDR3, from cysteine to phenylalanine, totals 14 residues. The CDR3 DNA has 42 bases and is translated from base 1. V and J lose 6 bases and 4 bases, and a span of 16 bases separates them. The germline V gene sets CDR1 to SNHLY and CDR2 to FYNNEI. These data belong to a study of shared clonotypes between healthy human individuals (TCRdb year 2020). General notes on the study: Two women and three men aged 18 to 49 years were included in the cohort. To increase sequencing depth and limit assay-specific biases, TCR repertoire library preparation and sequencing were carried out by different laboratories using diverse techniques. Leukapheresis yielded between about 0.8 and 8.9 billion PBMCs per donor. To estimate repertoire size and how much clonotype sharing occurs between individuals, the study deeply sequenced the blood TCR repertoires of 4 to 6 healthy adults. For each donor, three plates each were used for CD4 naive and CD4 memory, two plates were used for CD8 naive, and one plate was used for CD8 memory.

The donors were healthy, HIV-negative adults with no recently reported acute infections or vaccinations. Only Caucasian adults living in Nashville, Tennessee, USA were represented among the donors. CD4+ T cells were enriched by magnetic negative selection; naive cells were then positively selected on CD45RA, and the negative fraction formed the memory subset. Blood was obtained by leukapheresis, after which PBMCs were separated by Ficoll-Histopaque density gradient centrifugation and cryopreserved in liquid nitrogen vapor phase. Analytical flow cytometry was used to check the purity and quantity of every magnetically sorted T cell population. Each sorted fraction had its genomic DNA isolated and then quantified by UV absorbance on a Nanodrop 2000c. Using the deep immunoSEQ assay, multiplex PCR amplified TCR CDR3 regions from genomic DNA. Extracted genomic DNA from each cell subset was distributed evenly across all wells of several immunoSEQ 96-well plates, and each plate was treated as a replicate. For sorted subsets, about 0.2 ug genomic DNA, equal to 25,000 to 35,000 T cell genomes, was loaded into each replicate PCR. Purified libraries were quantified with a Qubit 3.0 fluorometer, sized on a Bioanalyzer 2100, and re-quantified with the KAPA Library Quantification kit. A separate single-read 150-cycle Illumina NextSeq 550 flow cell was used to sequence each immunoSEQ 96-well plate. The study's own analysis went as follows. Because the immunoSEQ output included only junctional sequences and no quality scores, the filtering could not be the same as the filtering used for full-length reads. To assign V/J genes and CDR3, sequences were annotated using PyIR, a Python wrapper for IgBLAST v1.9, with IMGT germline references. Reads with weak V/J assignments (E-value above 1e-6), missing CDR3, stop codons, out-of-frame junctions, or ambiguous translated residues were removed. A V3J clonotype was defined by an identical inferred V gene, J gene, and CDR3 amino acid sequence. To compute the percentage overlap between repertoires, the number of shared unique clonotypes was divided by the size of the smaller repertoire. Three approaches were used to assess repertoire richness: RTK rarefaction, the Chao1 estimator, and Recon v2.1 estimates of unobserved clonotypes. Generation probabilities were computed with OLGA for all TCRbeta clonotypes obtained by the gDNA method from several donors. The clones in this table, taken by TCRdb from immuneACCESS, are in-frame only. Not every clone is retained; where verified, under half of the shortfall comes from an unresolved V gene, and the cause of the rest is unknown. V, J and clone size derive from that table, while D and trimming were established from the DNA sequence. The sample table contains 2 million to 2.5 million clones; only one count was recorded for 90% to 97% of them. Together, the top ten hold around 0.13% of the sample.

Paper-wide results and their limitations: About 5% of naive CD4, 3.5% of naive CD8, roughly 2.5% of memory CD4, and over 0.35% of memory CD8 clonotypes were shared across several donors. Pairwise subsampling indicated that sequencing depth was expected to affect the degree of clonotype sharing among donors. Sampling was restricted to blood, and TCR repertoires in tissue are likely to differ from TCR repertoires in blood. Naive subsets generally had larger estimated clonotype richness than memory subsets. Compared with non-shared clonotypes, the clonotypes found in all four sorted-subset donors had higher generation probabilities. Incomplete sequencing was indicated by rarefaction of sorted-subset datasets, despite the large sequencing depth. Because the study included a small number of donors, the genetic and exposure-history diversity represented was limited.

Here the chain combines TRBV2 and TRBJ2-7, with a weak D call of TRBD1 (6 bases match). Sequencing was performed on naive CD4+ T cells sorted from blood. The sample's cell subset or site, from its label and the paper: CD45RA+ positively selected. The TCR comes from a man aged 18 to 30 in good health. CDR3 sequence: CASSQGIGPYEQYF. The DNA sequence is as follows: TGTGCCAGCAGCCAGGGGATAGGGCCTTACGAGCAGTACTTC.